This TCR beta chain was found in a study of T cell responses to AZD1222 COVID-19 vaccine listed by TCRdb under 2021. Regarding the study in general: A total of roughly 240 trial participants underwent TCR sequencing, of whom some 210 received two doses of AZD1222 and about 25 received two doses of the MenACWY control vaccine. Enrollment into the trials was organized by age into subgroups of 18-55, 56-69 and 70-plus years, and those subgroups contained roughly 150, 30 and 60 TCR-sequenced participants, respectively.

The CDR3 regions of human TCRbeta chains were analyzed by immunosequencing. Per the authors' processing: TCRs in the repertoires were compared against a reference library of SARS-CoV-2-specific TCRs that had been generated with the MIRA antigen-specificity platform. Breadth meant the fraction of unique TCRs that were SARS-CoV-2-associated, whereas depth meant the fraction of total T cells that were SARS-CoV-2-associated. Using the MIRA data, every spike-specific TCR was mapped to the spike region that the TCR reacted to and assigned to either a CD4 or a CD8 class. Log10-transformed breadth and depth values were compared by one-way ANOVA with Sidak's multiple comparisons tests. Imported from immuneACCESS, the table was reduced by TCRdb to in-frame sequences with V and J called. These copies leave out some clones; in studies compared against another copy, an unresolved V gene accounts for under half, and the cause of the remainder is not known. That table supplies the V and J calls and clone size; D and trimming were determined from the DNA. The sample data list roughly 140,000 clones, and about nine tenths of these were observed just once. The ten largest clonotypes hold about 7% of the sample.

CDR3 length: 15 amino acids, cysteine to phenylalanine. The kept DNA is CDR3 alone, 45 bases in frame from the first base. Deletion took 2 bases off V and 7 bases off J, with a span of 19 bases between the germline ends. Sequences SGDLS (CDR1) and YYNGEE (CDR2) are obtained from the germline V gene. The time point label of this sample denotes: sample from adult after SARS-CoV-2 infection, after symptom onset. A couple of convalescent COVID-19 patients, sampled after symptom onset from adults with prior SARS-CoV-2 infection, were also TCR-sequenced for comparison. A word on this clone: What this receptor recognizes is not known. The sample holds no much larger clone one base away, and base qualities are not on file.

The study at large found these results: Conclusions about previously exposed vaccinees are limited because only a handful of AZD1222 recipients were SARS-CoV-2 seropositive at baseline. CD4 TCRs associated with the vaccine covered the entire spike protein, and the dominant responses were in regions 160-218 and 743-854. Reportedly, almost half of the unique spike-specific TCRs recognized epitopes lying outside the regions that are mutated in the B.1.351 and B.1.1.7 variants. No day 14 peak-response samples were available, so repertoires were characterized only after the peak T cell response. Spike-specific TCR breadth and depth rose significantly after two AZD1222 doses compared with day 0 and with MenACWY recipients. Participants were mostly white British, with more females than males. The authors suggested clonal diversity may have been underestimated. In the small 56-69-year group, the increase in depth fell short of significance, most likely because of low power.

The rearrangement joined TRBV9 to TRBJ2-7, and perhaps TRBD2 as D gene, on 6 matching bases. The TCR comes from an adult who had recovered from COVID-19. This material consisted of peripheral blood, taken after recovery from COVID-19. In nucleotide form, the sequence is TGTGCCAGCAGCGTCCAGCCGGAGGGGCCTAGGGAGCAGTACTTC. This is translated as CASSVQPEGPREQYF.